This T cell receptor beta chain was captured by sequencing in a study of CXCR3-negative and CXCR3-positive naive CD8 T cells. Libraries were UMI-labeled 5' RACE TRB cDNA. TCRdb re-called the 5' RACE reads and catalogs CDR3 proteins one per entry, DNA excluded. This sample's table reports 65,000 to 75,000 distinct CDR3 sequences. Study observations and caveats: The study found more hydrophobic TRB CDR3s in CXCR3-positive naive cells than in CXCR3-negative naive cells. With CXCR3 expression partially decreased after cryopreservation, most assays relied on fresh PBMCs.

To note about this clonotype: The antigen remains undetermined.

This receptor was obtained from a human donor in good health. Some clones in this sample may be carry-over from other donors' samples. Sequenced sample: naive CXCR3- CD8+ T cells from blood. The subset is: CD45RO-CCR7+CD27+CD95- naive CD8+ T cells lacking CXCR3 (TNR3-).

CDR3 loop: CSATGQGMRDGYTF. The rearrangement joins TRBV29-1 to TRBJ1-2; the D call from TCRdb, TRBD1, cannot be confirmed without DNA. Germline V lookup: CDR1 SQVTM, CDR2 ANQGSEA. The CDR3 covers 14 residues.